This T cell receptor (beta chain) was sequenced during a study of blood T cell repertoires in COVID-19. As for the study in general: The United States, Italy and Spain supplied acute and convalescent COVID-19 samples.

V was pared by 3 bases and J by 5 bases, with 10 bases between. The CDR3 has 13 residues. The germline CDR1 and CDR2 sequences are MGHDK and SYGVNS. Authors' data handling: For nucleated cells, counts were estimated from reference gene primer amplification. Generated by immunoSEQ multiplex PCR, the TCRdb table keeps only in-frame clones and is missing some. The D gene and trimming were derived from the DNA, and the V and J assignments and clone size from that table. The table lists 200,000 to 300,000 clones, roughly 90% of them singletons. This TCR came from a man aged 25-40 years with active or convalescent COVID-19. J is TRBJ2-5 and V is TRBV25-1; perhaps TRBD2 as D (6 bases). Sequenced sample: peripheral blood. CDR3 nucleotide sequence: TGTGCCAGCAGTGATTGGGGGGACGAGACCCAGTACTTC. Translated, it gives CASSDWGDETQYF.